Shown below are 32 T cell receptor beta chains from a single sample sequenced in a study of beta chain features in type 1 diabetes. Regarding the study as a whole: In all four CD4+ subsets, TCRB CDR3 length was significantly, moderately reduced in type 1 diabetes.

TCRB transcripts that were expressed got sequenced, as all of the isolated RNA had been reverse transcribed. Sequencing was performed with immunoSEQ multiplex PCR; in TCRdb, only in-frame clones are kept and a portion is missing. Of around 50,000 clones listed, 35% to 55% are singletons. These receptors' antigens are unknown. The source material was stem cell memory CD4+ T cells from blood. The receptors here all came from a man aged 25-40 years with type 1 diabetes.

V is TRBV5-1 and J is TRBJ2-1; the match to TRBD2 covers 8 bases. This CDR3 is 17 amino acids long. Germline V gives CDR1 SGHRS, CDR2 YFSETQ. J gave up 9 bases and V 2 bases, and 16 bases lay outside the gene matches. This CDR3 reads CASSFVSGSPSSGEQFF. The CDR3, as DNA: TGCGCCAGCAGCTTCGTGAGCGGGAGCCCGTCCAGTGGTGAGCAGTTCTTC. Combining the CDR3 with reference TRBV5-1 and TRBJ2-1 gives the whole variable domain KAGVTQTPRYLIKTRGQQVTLSCSPISGHRSVSWYQQTPGQGLQFLFEYFSETQRNKGNFPGRFSGRQFSNSRSEMNVSTLELGDSALYLCASSFVSGSPSSGEQFFGPGTRLTVL.

The genes are TRBV30 and TRBJ1-3, with D possibly TRBD1 on 6 matching bases. The CDR3 covers 14 residues. In germline, CDR1 is GTSNPN, CDR2 SVGIG (reference sequence). Trimming pared 5 bases from V and 0 bases from J, leaving 11 bases between. CDR3 amino acids: CAWDRQDSGNTIYF. CDR3 nucleotides: TGTGCCTGGGACCGACAGGACTCTGGAAACACCATATATTTT.

This rearrangement joins TRBV18 to TRBJ2-3; 10 bases agree with TRBD2. This CDR3 has 19 residues. Germline V lookup: CDR1 KGHSH, CDR2 LQKENI. J lost 6 bases, V lost 0 bases, and 15 bases had no gene match. The CDR3 DNA reads as TGTGCCAGCTCACCACCCTTAGCCGGGACTAGCGCGGACATCGATACGCAGTATTTT. The encoded protein is CASSPPLAGTSADIDTQYF.

This clone was seen only a few times. This sequence joins TRBV2 and TRBJ1-1; D possibly corresponds to TRBD1 (6 bases). V lost 6 bases to trimming and J lost 3 bases, with 14 bases between them. Germline V CDR1 and CDR2: SNHLY, FYNNEI. This CDR3 spans 14 amino acids. DNA for the CDR3: TGTGCCAGCAGGAAGGACAGTCTGGACACTGAAGCTTTCTTT. Translating gives CASRKDSLDTEAFF.

The chain uses TRBV5-1 and TRBJ2-7; tentative D call: TRBD2 (5 bases). CDR1 and CDR2 from the germline V gene are SGHRS and YFSETQ. Between the trimmed V and J ends, which lost 2 bases and 2 bases, there was a span of 11 bases. This CDR3 spans 14 amino acids. The CDR3 loop reads CASSFLPGTYEQYF. CDR3 in DNA: TGCGCCAGCAGCTTTCTTCCGGGGACCTACGAGCAGTACTTC.

The chain joins TRBV7-9 to TRBJ1-1; TRBD1 matches 7 bases. Germline V gene data show CDR1 as SEHNR and CDR2 as FQNEAQ (reference sequence). Germline trimming cut 5 bases from V and 4 bases from J; bases unmatched to any gene: 4. The CDR3 loop spans 13 amino acids. In DNA, the CDR3 is TGTGCCAGCAGCCAACAGGGGAGCACTGAAGCTTTCTTT. Translated: CASSQQGSTEAFF.

This clone was counted only a few times. The rearrangement uses TRBV7-9 and TRBJ1-2; D unresolved. The V gene lost 5 bases and the J gene lost 3 bases, with 13 bases spanning the gap. The CDR3 contains 14 residues. The germline V gene encodes CDR1 SEHNR and CDR2 FQNEAQ (reference sequence). The chain's CDR3 is CASSTLGVDYGYTF. As DNA, the CDR3 is TGTGCCAGCAGCACCCTCGGGGTTGACTATGGCTACACCTTC.

This chain links TRBV7-3 with TRBJ2-7; D not certain. The V end lost 1 base, the J end lost 6 bases, and 10 bases lay between the germline ends. Germline V lookup: CDR1 SGHTA, CDR2 FQGTGA. CDR3 length: 13 amino acids. The CDR3 region is CASSLIAGREQYF. CDR3 coding DNA: TGTGCCAGCAGCTTAATCGCAGGTCGCGAGCAGTACTTC.

The chain has TRBV29-1 and TRBJ2-1; 7 bases are a match to TRBD1. CDR1 is SQVTM and CDR2 is ANQGSEA in the germline V gene. The CDR3 totals 13 residues. Losses at the gene ends were 7 bases for V and 4 bases for J; bases not matched to a gene: 7. The CDR3 DNA reads TGCAGCGCAGACAGGGTGAGATACAATGAGCAGTTCTTC. Translated: CSADRVRYNEQFF.

The rearrangement links TRBV7-9 to TRBJ2-6, with D perhaps matching TRBD2 (7 bases). This CDR3 is 16 amino acids long. Germline values: CDR1 SEHNR, CDR2 FQNEAQ (reference sequence). V lost 7 bases and J lost 2, with 15 bases in between. DNA for the CDR3: TGTGCCAGCACCGGGCGGGGGCGGCCTGGGGCCAACGTCCTGACTTTC. Translation gives CASTGRGRPGANVLTF.

This clone has just a few counts. The rearrangement joins TRBV7-2 to TRBJ1-5, with D unclear. This CDR3 comprises 12 residues. The germline V gene has CDR1 SGHTA and CDR2 FQGNSA. Trimming left V 2 bases short and J 6 bases short, with 5 bases between. Here the CDR3 reads CASSLRGQPQHF. Written as DNA, the CDR3 is TGTGCCAGCAGCTTACGAGGTCAGCCCCAGCATTTT.

The chain recombines TRBV7-2 with TRBJ1-5, with D uncertain. CDR1 and CDR2 from the germline V gene are SGHTA and FQGNSA. Trimming shortened V by 1 base and J by 7 bases, and 11 bases separated the two germline ends. The CDR3 loop spans 14 amino acids. This CDR3 reads CASSLGGPHQPQHF. Written as DNA, the CDR3 is TGTGCCAGCAGCTTAGGAGGGCCTCACCAGCCCCAGCATTTT.

The CDR3 reads CASRGSSYNEQFF. The CDR3 DNA reads TGTGCCAGCCGGGGAAGCTCCTACAATGAGCAGTTCTTC. The chain couples TRBV6-1 to TRBJ2-1, with a weak D call TRBD2 (5 bases). Trimming stripped 8 bases from V and 0 bases from J, with 8 bases between. The germline V gene has CDR1 MNHNS and CDR2 SASEGT. This CDR3 has 13 amino acids.

The V and J genes are TRBV30 and TRBJ1-1, with D maybe TRBD1 (5 bases). There are 13 residues in the CDR3. Trimming pared 2 bases from V and 8 bases from J, leaving 15 bases between. Germline CDR1 GTSNPN, CDR2 SVGIG (reference sequence). The CDR3 DNA follows: TGTGCCTGGAGTCTAATCCGCAGGGCAGAAGCTTTCTTT. Translating it yields CAWSLIRRAEAFF. Complete variable domain (other parts from reference TRBV30 and TRBJ1-1): SQTIHQWPATLVQPVGSPLSLECTVEGTSNPNLYWYRQAAGRGLQLLFYSVGIGQISSEVPQNLSASRPQDRQFILSSKKLLLSDSGFYLCAWSLIRRAEAFFGQGTRLTVV.

This sequence joins TRBV6-1 and TRBJ1-1; the D is unclear. Trimming removed 5 bases at V and 6 bases at J, with 16 bases between. CDR3 length: 14 residues. Germline assignment: CDR1 MNHNS and CDR2 SASEGT. The CDR3 reads CASSIPLGVAEAFF. The CDR3, as DNA: TGTGCCAGCAGTATTCCTCTCGGGGTGGCTGAAGCTTTCTTT.

The chain couples TRBV9 to TRBJ2-1; TRBD2 aligns across 10 bases. The CDR3 length is 15 residues. The J segment lost 6 bases and the V segment lost 3 bases, leaving 6 bases of the junction unmatched. Looked up from germline, CDR1 is SGDLS and CDR2 is YYNGEE. DNA of the CDR3: TGTGCCAGCAGCGCCCCGGGACTAGCGACCAATGAGCAGTTCTTC. It translates to CASSAPGLATNEQFF. Complete variable domain (other parts from reference TRBV9 and TRBJ2-1): DSGVTQTPKHLITATGQRVTLRCSPRSGDLSVYWYQQSLDQGLQFLIQYYNGEERAKGNILERFSAQQFPDLHSELNLSSLELGDSALYFCASSAPGLATNEQFFGPGTRLTVL.

This clone has only a few counts. The chain links TRBV9 to TRBJ2-3; 7 positions agree with TRBD2. J lost 4 bases, V lost 0 bases, and 11 bases had no gene match. This CDR3 has 17 amino acids. Germline CDR1 SGDLS, CDR2 YYNGEE. CDR3: CASSVEALAAYPDTQYF. The CDR3 bases are TGTGCCAGCAGCGTAGAAGCCCTAGCGGCTTACCCAGATACGCAGTATTTT. Full variable domain (outside the CDR3, taken from reference TRBV9 and TRBJ2-3): DSGVTQTPKHLITATGQRVTLRCSPRSGDLSVYWYQQSLDQGLQFLIQYYNGEERAKGNILERFSAQQFPDLHSELNLSSLELGDSALYFCASSVEALAAYPDTQYFGPGTRLTVL.

This clone has just a few counts. The chain is built from TRBV4-1 and TRBJ2-1; 8 bases are shared with TRBD2. The CDR3 has 17 residues. The germline CDR1 and CDR2 sequences are MGHRA and YSYEKL. V trimming: 1 base; J trimming: 7 bases; junction bases outside the gene matches: 12. The CDR3 sequence is CASSQVERESSRNEQFF. The DNA for the CDR3 is TGCGCCAGCAGCCAAGTCGAGCGGGAGTCCAGTAGGAATGAGCAGTTCTTC.

This clone has only a few counts. The rearrangement links TRBV28 to TRBJ2-1; TRBD2 agrees at 10 bases. The CDR3 contains 14 residues. CDR1 is MDHEN, CDR2 SYDVKM, per germline. V gave up 6 bases and J gave up 7 bases; unmatched junction bases: 6. This CDR3 reads CASRGAGGGNEQFF. Here the CDR3 DNA reads TGTGCCAGCAGAGGAGCGGGAGGGGGAAATGAGCAGTTCTTC.

This clone was recorded a few times. The genes are TRBV5-4 and TRBJ2-7; 11 nucleotides align to TRBD2. The CDR3 extends over 15 amino acids. Germline V gene lookup returns CDR1 SGHNT and CDR2 YYREEE (reference sequence). V gave up 3 bases and J gave up 1 base; unmatched junction bases: 3. The CDR3 DNA reads as TGTGCCAGCAGCTCGGGACTAGCGGTTTCCTACGAGCAGTACTTC. It specifies CASSSGLAVSYEQYF.

The J gene is TRBJ2-5, the V gene TRBV2; the match to TRBD1 covers 9 bases. J lost 4 bases, V lost 6 bases, and 9 bases had no gene match. The CDR3 is 15 amino acids. Germline CDR1 is SNHLY and CDR2 is FYNNEI. The CDR3 DNA follows: TGTGCCAGCAGGTTGACAGGGGGTTCGAGAGAGACCCAGTACTTC. Translation gives CASRLTGGSRETQYF.

The V and J genes are TRBV6-5 and TRBJ2-4; 10 nucleotides match TRBD2. Germline assignment: CDR1 MNHEY and CDR2 SVGAGI. The CDR3 covers 13 residues. With V trimmed by 5 bases and J by 11 bases, 6 bases remained unmatched. The chain's CDR3 is CASSRAAGGVQYF. The CDR3 DNA reads as TGTGCCAGCAGTAGGGCAGCGGGGGGGGTTCAGTACTTC.

In this sample, this clone turned up once. The chain uses TRBV14 and TRBJ1-2; possibly TRBD1 for D (5 bases). With 3 bases removed from V and 0 bases from J, the gap between germline ends came to 11 bases. The CDR3 consists of 15 residues. CDR1 SGHDN and CDR2 FVKESK come from the germline V gene. CDR3 DNA sequence: TGTGCCAGCAGCCAGATGGGGGGTGCTAACTATGGCTACACCTTC. This codes for CASSQMGGANYGYTF. Based on the CDR3 plus reference TRBV14 and TRBJ1-2, the full variable domain is EAGVTQFPSHSVIEKGQTVTLRCDPISGHDNLYWYRRVMGKEIKFLLHFVKESKQDESGMPNNRFLAERTGGTYSTLKVQPAELEDSGVYFCASSQMGGANYGYTFGSGTRLTVV.

The J gene is TRBJ2-5, the V gene TRBV5-4; 10 positions agree with TRBD2. CDR3 length: 16 residues. Germline trimming cut 0 bases from V and 5 bases from J; bases unmatched to any gene: 7. From germline, CDR1 is SGHNT and CDR2 YYREEE (reference sequence). CDR3 protein: CASSLAPAGGFETQYF. The DNA of the CDR3 is TGTGCCAGCAGCTTGGCTCCAGCGGGAGGGTTTGAGACCCAGTACTTC.

The CDR3 is CASTPAGLRASEQFF. CDR3 bases: TGTGCCAGTACCCCAGCGGGACTCCGCGCCAGTGAGCAGTTCTTC. V and J are TRBV19 and TRBJ2-1, with 7 positions matching TRBD2. Germline lookup yields CDR1 LNHDA and CDR2 SQIVND (reference sequence). V dropped 7 bases and J dropped 9; count of bases not matched to a gene: 15. The CDR3 is made up of 15 amino acids.

The chain carries TRBV4-3 and TRBJ1-4; 10 bases map to TRBD1. V shed 4 bases and J 8 bases; nucleotides not matched to a gene: 13. Germline-derived CDR1 and CDR2 are LGHNA and YSLEER. The CDR3 has 17 amino acids. The CDR3 protein is CASSRNPTGGLREKLFF. The CDR3 DNA sequence: TGCGCCAGCAGCCGAAATCCGACAGGGGGCCTACGGGAAAAACTGTTTTTT.

Only a few counts were recorded for this clone. This chain connects TRBV2 to TRBJ1-1; the match to TRBD1 covers 7 bases. Per the germline V gene, CDR1 is SNHLY and CDR2 is FYNNEI. With 8 bases clipped from V and 1 base from J, the junction kept 1 base outside the gene matches. This CDR3 spans 12 amino acids. DNA of the CDR3: TGTGCCAGCTACAGGGGGAACACTGAAGCTTTCTTT. Residues: CASYRGNTEAFF.

V and J are TRBV7-2 and TRBJ1-2, with D perhaps TRBD1 (6 bases). The CDR3 consists of 15 residues. Trimming cost V 1 base and J 0 bases, with 9 bases left between them. CDR1 and CDR2 from the germline V gene are SGHTA and FQGNSA. The CDR3 spells CASSLVRTANYGYTF. For the CDR3, the DNA is TGTGCCAGCAGCTTAGTAAGGACAGCTAACTATGGCTACACCTTC.

This clone has a handful of counts. This sequence joins TRBV28 and TRBJ2-1; 10 bases align to TRBD2. From germline, CDR1 is MDHEN and CDR2 SYDVKM. Trimming at V came to 6 bases and at J to 5 bases, leaving 4 bases not matched to a gene. The CDR3 is made up of 14 amino acids. DNA of the CDR3: TGTGCCAGCAGACTAGCGGGATTGGACAATGAGCAGTTCTTC. Amino acid sequence: CASRLAGLDNEQFF.

Regarding this clone: The germline gene is not matched at one end of the junction; a read error may be the cause. The chain links TRBV11-2 to TRBJ2-7; maybe TRBD2 (5 bases). This CDR3 region has 13 residues. Looked up from germline, CDR1 is SGHAT and CDR2 is FQNNGV. The CDR3 loop reads CASSLDIGLVSRF. The CDR3 DNA reads as TGTGCCAGCAGCTTAGATATCGGACTTGTTTCTCGTTTC.

This clone was recorded a few times. J is TRBJ1-2 and V is TRBV19, with D perhaps TRBD1 (6 bases). V lost 5 bases, J lost 1 base, and 23 bases lay in between. Germline V gene data show CDR1 as LNHDA and CDR2 as SQIVND (reference sequence). This CDR3 has 18 residues. CDR3 in DNA: TGTGCCAGTAGTCGTGGCATGGGGACAAACCCCAGTAACTATGGCTACACCTTC. Protein: CASSRGMGTNPSNYGYTF.

The chain employs TRBV29-1 and TRBJ2-1, with 7 bases fitting TRBD1. J gave up 2 bases and V 4 bases, and 5 bases lay outside the gene matches. In germline, CDR1 is SQVTM, CDR2 ANQGSEA. The CDR3 sequence is 14 residues long. The CDR3 DNA follows: TGCAGCGTTGGGGGACAGTCGACCTACAATGAGCAGTTCTTC. Residues: CSVGGQSTYNEQFF.